A single TCR beta chain is shown here with its context. This clonotype was detected a few times. Its cognate antigen has yet to be identified. Base quality data are lacking; no much larger clone is found one base away. The data derive from a study of T-cell memory formation after mild COVID-19 (dated by TCRdb to about 2021). For context, the study as a whole: Most TCR sequence clusters were specific to one of the two donors. Longitudinal TCRalpha and TCRbeta repertoire sequencing tracked T-cell clones expanding and contracting after mild COVID-19 in a couple of donors. Two young, previously healthy adult volunteers, one female and one male, were included in the cohort. The paper's findings and limits, for the study overall: Some responding clones were detected in pre-infection memory, which suggested that pre-existing cross-reactive memory T cells had joined the SARS-CoV-2 response. SARS-CoV-2 specificity of the second-wave clones peaking on day 37 was not confirmed. Contracting CD4+ clones were located mainly in the CM and EM memory subsets, whereas CD8+ clones were found to be enriched in EMRA. The study covered only a couple of mild cases, and larger cohorts including severe cases with pre-infection samples were considered necessary. Clones that contracted from day 15 to 85 showed balanced CD4/CD8 phenotypes, whereas a second wave of clones that expanded from day 15 to 37 leaned towards CD4+.

Measured from the cysteine to the phenylalanine, the CDR3 is 15 residues long. The only DNA kept is the CDR3, 45 bases in frame from the first base. V has 5 bases trimmed and J has 5 bases trimmed; junction bases matching no gene number 7. PBMCs were isolated by Ficoll-Paque density gradient centrifugation. Data came from an Illumina NovaSeq 6000. cDNA libraries for TCRalpha and TCRbeta were prepared by 5'RACE using constant-segment primers, with sample barcodes and unique molecular identifiers added. Trizol reagent was used to extract RNA from every sample. The libraries were amplified in two PCR steps, and the second step added a second sample barcode and Illumina TruSeq adapters. The libraries were sequenced on an Illumina NovaSeq using 2 x 150 bp paired-end reads. As for the authors' bioinformatics: Reads were demultiplexed and collapsed into UMI-guided consensus sequences with migec v1.2.7. Using mixcr v2.1.11, UMI consensuses were aligned to TRA and TRB V and J templates and then assembled into clonotypes. Expanded or contracted clonotypes were those called significant by both edgeR and NoisET, with noise models trained on biological replicates. For edgeR calls, the thresholds were a false discovery rate-adjusted p below 0.01 and a log2 fold-change of 1. As an exploratory analysis of dynamics, PCA with hierarchical clustering was applied to max-normalized trajectories of the 1000 most abundant clonotypes. Separately sequenced CD4+ and CD8+ repertoires were used to assign the CD4 or CD8 phenotype of responding clones. TCRdb reworked the public reads: Q25 trimming with fastp, MiXCR clone assembly, productive beta chains retained. Each CDR3 protein gets just one entry, which takes the most common genes and DNA from the rows behind it. The V and J calls and clone size come from TCRdb's table, not from the authors' own analysis. Within this sample are a few hundred thousand distinct CDR3 sequences, with roughly 21% of them counted one time only. Of the sample, approximately 12% falls within the top ten clones.

The specimen sequenced was PBMCs or a T cell subset sorted from them (not recorded which). The chain joins TRBV12-3 or TRBV12-4 to TRBJ2-5, with 11 junctional bases fitting TRBD2. The clonotype comes from an adult woman who had mild COVID-19 (a few samples of this study predate the infection). The sample titles of this study are shuffled in the database, so cell type and time point are left out; the donor was told from shared clones. The DNA sequence is given as TGTGCCAGCAGTCCAGGGACTAGCGGTTGGGAGACCCAGTACTTC. Translated, it gives CASSPGTSGWETQYF.